What follows are 7 T cell receptor beta chains derived from one specimen sequenced in a study of blood T cell repertoires in COVID-19. Data came from immunoSEQ multiplex PCR; TCRdb stores just in-frame clones and leaves some out. Of under 55,000 clones in the sample, about 88% are singletons; the top ten hold around 3.7%. Sequencing used peripheral blood. These receptors originate from a human donor in a cohort sampled during active COVID-19.

V gene TRBV2 combines with J gene TRBJ1-1; D is ambiguous. V was clipped by 4 bases and J by 4 bases, with 13 bases between them. The CDR3 has 14 residues. In germline, CDR1 is SNHLY, CDR2 FYNNEI. The CDR3 spells CASSASVGGTEAFF. Written as DNA, the CDR3 is TGTGCCAGCAGTGCTTCGGTGGGAGGCACTGAAGCTTTCTTT.

The chain joins TRBV5-6 to TRBJ2-3, with TRBD2 matching 7 bases. J lost 0 bases, V lost 4 bases, and 5 bases had no gene match. Germline values: CDR1 SGHDT, CDR2 YYEEEE. The CDR3 spans 15 residues. CDR3 sequence: CASSPIAGSTDTQYF. The CDR3 coding sequence is TGTGCCAGCAGCCCAATAGCGGGTAGCACAGATACGCAGTATTTT.

The chain is built from TRBV27 and TRBJ2-5; 10 nucleotides line up with TRBD2. Trimming removed 3 bases from V and 4 bases from J; junction bases left unmatched: 5. In germline, CDR1 is MNHEY, CDR2 SMNVEV (reference sequence). The CDR3 runs 15 residues. Here the CDR3 reads CASSLLAGGGETQYF. CDR3 coding DNA: TGTGCCAGCAGTTTGTTAGCGGGAGGAGGAGAGACCCAGTACTTC.

This chain's CDR3 is CASSLRTGGNEKLFF. The DNA for the CDR3 is TGTGCCAGCAGCTTGAGGACAGGGGGGAATGAAAAACTGTTTTTT. V is TRBV5-6 and J is TRBJ1-4; 10 positions match TRBD1. Germline values: CDR1 SGHDT, CDR2 YYEEEE. The trim removed 1 base at V and 5 bases at J, leaving 2 bases unmatched. This CDR3 comprises 15 residues.

V gene TRBV11-2 combines with J gene TRBJ1-4; 9 nucleotides match TRBD1. The CDR3 loop spans 14 amino acids. Per the germline V gene, CDR1 is SGHAT and CDR2 is FQNNGV. V shed 3 bases and J 8 bases; nucleotides not matched to a gene: 4. CDR3 protein: CASSLTGGREKLFF. CDR3 DNA sequence: TGTGCCAGCAGCTTGACAGGGGGAAGAGAAAAACTGTTTTTT.

The gene calls are TRBV2 and TRBJ2-7, with 7 bases identical to TRBD1. V lost 8 bases and J lost 3; bases outside the gene matches: 7. This CDR3 contains 13 residues. Germline V gives CDR1 SNHLY, CDR2 FYNNEI. The CDR3 reads CASSGQSHYEQYF. CDR3 nucleotide sequence: TGTGCCAGCTCGGGACAGAGCCACTACGAGCAGTACTTC.

The chain is built from TRBV6-1 and TRBJ1-1, with D possibly TRBD1 on 5 matching bases. The CDR3 is 13 residues long. The V end was cut by 2 bases, the J end by 11 bases, with 15 bases between. Germline lookup yields CDR1 MNHNS and CDR2 SASEGT. The CDR3 nucleotides read TGTGCCAGCAGTGAAAGCGGGCAGGGTGGTGCTTTCTTT. The encoded protein is CASSESGQGGAFF.